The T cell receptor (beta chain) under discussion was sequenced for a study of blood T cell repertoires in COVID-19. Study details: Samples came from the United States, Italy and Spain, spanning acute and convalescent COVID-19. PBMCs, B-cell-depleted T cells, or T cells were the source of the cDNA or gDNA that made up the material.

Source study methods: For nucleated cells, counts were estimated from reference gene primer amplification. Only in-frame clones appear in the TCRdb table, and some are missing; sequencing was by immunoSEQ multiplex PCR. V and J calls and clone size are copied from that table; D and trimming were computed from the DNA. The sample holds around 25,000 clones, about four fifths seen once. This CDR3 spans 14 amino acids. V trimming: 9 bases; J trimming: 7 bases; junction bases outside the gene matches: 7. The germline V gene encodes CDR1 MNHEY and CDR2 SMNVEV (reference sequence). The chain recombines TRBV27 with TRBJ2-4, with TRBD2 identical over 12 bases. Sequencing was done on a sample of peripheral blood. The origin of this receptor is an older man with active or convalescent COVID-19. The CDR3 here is CASRTSGEGNIQYF. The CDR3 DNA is TGTGCCAGTCGGACTAGCGGGGAGGGGAACATTCAGTACTTC.